These 18 T cell receptor beta chains came from one sample sequenced in a study of T cells in localized non-small cell lung cancer. Repertoires were generated with immunoSEQ multiplex PCR, while TCRdb's copy carries only in-frame clones and drops some. The data hold under 30,000 clones, with about 89% observed a single time. The sequencing used peripheral blood, collected before any cancer treatment. The receptors shown here come from a woman between 35 and 70 years old with stage I lung adenocarcinoma.

The chain links TRBV19 to TRBJ1-1, with D tentatively TRBD1 (6 bases). The CDR3 has 13 residues. Per germline, CDR1 LNHDA and CDR2 SQIVND (reference sequence). Trimming shortened V by 5 bases and J by 6 bases, and 13 bases separated the two germline ends. CDR3 DNA: TGTGCCAGTAGTTACCTACAGGGTCCTGAAGCTTTCTTT. Its translation: CASSYLQGPEAFF.

The CDR3 DNA is TGTGCCAGCAGTATGGGGGTGGCGAGCGCAACTAATGAAAAACTGTTTTTT. Amino acid sequence: CASSMGVASATNEKLFF. The genes are TRBV28 and TRBJ1-4; D might be TRBD1 (5 bases). V was shortened by 5 bases and J by 0 bases, with 16 bases between the two germline ends. Germline CDR1 MDHEN, CDR2 SYDVKM. The CDR3 runs 17 residues.

As to this clone: Other nucleotide sequences in the sample specify the same CDR3. The chain links TRBV20-1 to TRBJ2-7; perhaps TRBD2 as D (6 bases). This CDR3 comprises 11 residues. Trimming stripped 5 bases from V and 6 bases from J, with 11 bases between. CDR1 is DFQATT and CDR2 is SNEGSKA in the germline V gene (reference sequence). The CDR3, as DNA: TGCAGTGCTGGGAACGGGGGCGAGCAGTACTTC. It encodes CSAGNGGEQYF.

The rearrangement joins TRBV1 to TRBJ2-7; the DNA was not used to check the table's D call, TRBD2. TRBV1 is a known pseudogene. The CDR3 loop spans 21 amino acids. CDR3 sequence (DNA): TGCACCAGCAGCCCTGGAGGGATCGTCGGGAGGGGTGGTTCTTGGTCCTACGAGCAGTACTTC. This translates into CTSSPGGIVGRGGSWSYEQYF.

V and J are TRBV6-6 and TRBJ2-3; D perhaps matches TRBD1 (6 bases). Looked up from germline, CDR1 is MNHNY and CDR2 is SVGAGI (reference sequence). The CDR3 runs 15 residues. V was shortened by 2 bases and J by 6 bases, with 15 bases between the two germline ends. In DNA, the CDR3 is TGTGCCAGCAGTTACGGACAGTCCCCCCTGGATACGCAGTATTTT. It yields the protein CASSYGQSPLDTQYF.

J is TRBJ2-4 and V is TRBV28, with a weak D call TRBD2 (5 bases). This CDR3 comprises 15 residues. V lost 10 bases and J lost 3, with 19 bases in between. The germline V gene has CDR1 MDHEN and CDR2 SYDVKM. The CDR3 protein is CATSSGVGYKNIQYF. The CDR3 coding sequence is TGTGCCACCTCTTCCGGGGTGGGGTACAAAAACATTCAGTACTTC.

This chain joins TRBV5-1 and TRBJ1-2, with D possibly matching TRBD1 (6 bases). The CDR3 runs 15 residues. Germline CDR1 and CDR2: SGHRS and YFSETQ. Between the trimmed V and J ends, which lost 1 base and 1 base, there was a span of 11 bases. CDR3 loop: CASSLNTGNNYGYTF. The CDR3 DNA follows: TGCGCCAGCAGCTTGAATACAGGGAATAACTATGGCTACACCTTC.

The rearrangement links TRBV7-3 to TRBJ2-1, with TRBD1 identical over 7 bases. Per germline, CDR1 SGHTA and CDR2 FQGTGA. V shed 5 bases, J shed 0 bases, and the junction held 10 bases outside the gene matches. The CDR3 spans 17 residues. The CDR3 bases are TGTGCCAGCAGCCCCCACGGACAGGCCAGCTCCTACAATGAGCAGTTCTTC. Translation gives CASSPHGQASSYNEQFF.

V usage is TRBV7-2 and J usage is TRBJ1-5; tentative D call: TRBD1 (5 bases). This CDR3 is built from 15 residues. The V gene lost 7 bases and the J gene lost 3 bases, with 16 bases spanning the gap. Looked up from germline, CDR1 is SGHTA and CDR2 is FQGNSA. The CDR3: CASKTAAWDNQPQHF. CDR3 nucleotides: TGTGCCAGCAAGACAGCGGCCTGGGACAATCAGCCCCAGCATTTT.

The V call is TRBV6-1, the J call TRBJ2-7; a possible D gene is TRBD1 (6 bases). Germline loops: CDR1 MNHNS, CDR2 SASEGT. This CDR3 comprises 14 residues. V lost 11 bases to trimming and J lost 3 bases, with 20 bases between them. DNA for the CDR3: TGTGCCGCCAGGGGCCAAGACAGGATCTACGAGCAGTACTTC. Translating it yields CAARGQDRIYEQYF.

The rearrangement uses TRBV6-5 and TRBJ2-1, with 8 bases that match TRBD2. CDR3 size: 15 residues. Germline CDR1 MNHEY, CDR2 SVGAGI. With V trimmed by 1 base and J by 8 bases, 7 bases remained unmatched. In nucleotides, the CDR3 is TGTGCCAGCAGTTACTGGGATCGGGGGGGCGATGAGCAGTTCTTC. The encoded protein is CASSYWDRGGDEQFF.

The count of this clone is one. This sequence joins TRBV9 and TRBJ2-7; D not resolved. Looked up from germline, CDR1 is SGDLS and CDR2 is YYNGEE. The CDR3 has 14 residues. Trimming shortened V by 3 bases and J by 4 bases, and 14 bases separated the two germline ends. CDR3 DNA: TGTGCCAGCAGCGCGGCGTATGGGGATTACGAGCAGTACTTC. Translation gives CASSAAYGDYEQYF.

The rearrangement joins TRBV2 to TRBJ2-1; a weak D match, TRBD2 (5 bases). V shed 2 bases and J shed 5 bases, with 7 bases lying between them. The CDR3 length is 13 residues. The germline CDR1 and CDR2 sequences are SNHLY and FYNNEI. CDR3 loop: CASSEWTDNEQFF. The CDR3 bases are TGTGCCAGCAGTGAATGGACTGACAATGAGCAGTTCTTC.

V is TRBV18 and J is TRBJ2-1; 9 nucleotides match TRBD2. V lost 0 bases and J lost 9; bases outside the gene matches: 12. The CDR3 runs 17 residues. CDR1 is KGHSH and CDR2 is LQKENI in the germline V gene. The CDR3 DNA follows: TGTGCCAGCTCACCACCGGCCATGGCCGCGGGAGGGACTGAGCAGTTCTTC. It specifies CASSPPAMAAGGTEQFF.

V and J are TRBV19 and TRBJ1-5, with D perhaps TRBD1 (6 bases). Germline loops: CDR1 LNHDA, CDR2 SQIVND (reference sequence). With 3 bases removed from V and 7 bases from J, the gap between germline ends came to 10 bases. CDR3 length equals 13 residues. The CDR3 sequence: CASSIYQGQPQHF. The CDR3 nucleotides are TGTGCCAGTAGTATCTATCAGGGGCAGCCCCAGCATTTT.

This rearrangement joins TRBV28 to TRBJ2-5; 7 bases fit TRBD1. V shed 6 bases, J shed 1 base, and the junction held 5 bases outside the gene matches. Per the germline V gene, CDR1 is MDHEN and CDR2 is SYDVKM. The CDR3 length is 14 residues. The CDR3 region is CASSRDRFQETQYF. The DNA for the CDR3 is TGTGCCAGCAGCCGGGACAGATTCCAAGAGACCCAGTACTTC.

The table lists this clone with a count of one. V gene TRBV19 combines with J gene TRBJ2-7; perhaps TRBD2 as D (5 bases). The V gene lost 6 bases and the J gene lost 3 bases, with 15 bases spanning the gap. Germline V gives CDR1 LNHDA, CDR2 SQIVND (reference sequence). This CDR3 region has 14 residues. CDR3 amino acids: CASSSTAVYYEQYF. CDR3 DNA sequence: TGTGCCAGTAGCTCAACAGCGGTCTACTACGAGCAGTACTTC. The full variable domain, in which reference TRBV19 and TRBJ2-7 provide the parts outside the CDR3, is DGGITQSPKYLFRKEGQNVTLSCEQNLNHDAMYWYRQDPGQGLRLIYYSQIVNDFQKGDIAEGYSVSREKKESFPLTVTSAQKNPTAFYLCASSSTAVYYEQYFGPGTRLTVT.

This rearrangement joins TRBV21-1 to TRBJ2-3; TRBD2 was called by the table and not checked on the DNA. TRBV21-1 is assigned pseudogene status. The CDR3 has 19 residues. CDR3 nucleotide sequence: TGTGCCAGCAGCAAAGCGGGGGGAACTAGCGGGAATCGAATAGATACGCAGTATTTT. This translates into CASSKAGGTSGNRIDTQYF.